This T cell receptor (beta chain) is drawn from a study of blood T cells in healthy people across ages. Alongside a J-beta primer mix, a sample-barcoded 5' primer served in a second PCR lasting about 7 to 11 cycles. TCRdb re-called the 5' RACE reads through MiXCR, storing one row per CDR3 protein. The repertoire holds 950,000 to 1,200,000 distinct CDR3 sequences, with 35% to 40% as singletons. This clonotype was counted ten times or more. Antigen: not known. Donation came from healthy Caucasian individuals in Russia who were aged about 6 to 90. The CDR3 totals 14 residues. V shed 3 bases and J shed 0 bases, with 5 bases lying between them. Germline-derived CDR1 and CDR2 are LGHDT and YNNKEL (reference sequence). Points from the study as a whole: Investigators viewed diversity estimates from one million T cells as underestimates, the study reported. A roughly linear fall in TCR beta diversity per million T cells was seen with increasing age. Both higher diversity and more naive CD4+ cells marked long-lived donors when set against aged donors.

The source material was blood. The rearrangement joins TRBV3-1 to TRBJ1-4; D gene unclear. The TCR originated in a man younger than 35 in good health. CDR3 sequence (DNA): TGTGCCAGCAGCCACGGGGCAACTAATGAAAAACTGTTTTTT. It yields the protein CASSHGATNEKLFF.